The 19 T cell receptor beta chains given below trace back to one sample, sequenced in a study of blood T cell repertoires in COVID-19. Produced via immunoSEQ multiplex PCR; TCRdb's table is partial and in-frame only. The data contain tens of thousands of clones, approximately 87% of them singletons. Sequencing input: peripheral blood. Receptor source: a human donor with acute or convalescent COVID-19. The donor label of this sample is uncertain.

This clone was seen only once. The chain couples TRBV2 to TRBJ1-3, with a weak D call TRBD1 (5 bases). Germline V CDR1 and CDR2: SNHLY, FYNNEI. Trimming took off 4 bases at V and 0 bases at J, with 13 bases between the two ends. This CDR3 spans 16 amino acids. The CDR3 protein is CASSGAGQHSGNTIYF. The DNA of the CDR3 is TGTGCCAGCAGTGGGGCGGGGCAGCACTCTGGAAACACCATATATTTT.

This chain links TRBV4-1 with TRBJ1-2; D ambiguous. V lost 3 bases and J 0 bases, leaving 14 bases between the germline ends. Germline-derived CDR1 and CDR2 are MGHRA and YSYEKL. The CDR3 is made up of 16 amino acids. The CDR3 loop reads CASSHIAAGPNYGYTF. In DNA, the CDR3 is TGCGCCAGCAGCCATATCGCTGCAGGCCCTAACTATGGCTACACCTTC.

The V gene is TRBV19, the J gene TRBJ2-5, with 7 bases that match TRBD2. Germline CDR1 LNHDA, CDR2 SQIVND (reference sequence). The CDR3 covers 15 residues. Losses at the gene ends were 3 bases for V and 1 base for J; bases not matched to a gene: 5. CDR3 region: CASSIQRGVQETQYF. The CDR3 DNA follows: TGTGCCAGTAGTATTCAGCGGGGAGTCCAAGAGACCCAGTACTTC. Based on the CDR3 plus reference TRBV19 and TRBJ2-5, the full variable domain is DGGITQSPKYLFRKEGQNVTLSCEQNLNHDAMYWYRQDPGQGLRLIYYSQIVNDFQKGDIAEGYSVSREKKESFPLTVTSAQKNPTAFYLCASSIQRGVQETQYFGPGTRLLVL.

The chain combines TRBV11-3 with TRBJ2-7; TRBD1 might be the D (5 bases). With 5 bases removed from V and 0 bases from J, the gap between germline ends came to 8 bases. The CDR3 covers 13 residues. Looked up from germline, CDR1 is SGHNT and CDR2 is YENEEA. This CDR3 is CASSQGDSYEQYF. The CDR3, as DNA: TGTGCCAGCAGCCAGGGCGACTCCTACGAGCAGTACTTC.

V usage is TRBV19 and J usage is TRBJ1-6; D is possibly TRBD1 (5 bases). Germline CDR1 and CDR2: LNHDA and SQIVND (reference sequence). Trimming took off 10 bases at V and 8 bases at J, with 15 bases between the two ends. This CDR3 comprises 13 residues. CDR3: CATSRGWDSPLHF. The CDR3 DNA follows: TGTGCCACCAGTCGGGGGTGGGATTCACCCCTCCACTTT.

This clone has only a few counts. The chain carries TRBV27 and TRBJ2-3; D gene uncertain. V was cut by 0 bases and J by 3 bases, with 7 bases left in between. CDR3 length: 14 residues. The germline gives CDR1 MNHEY, CDR2 SMNVEV (reference sequence). In nucleotides, the CDR3 is TGTGCCAGCAGTTTATCATCCGCGACAGATACGCAGTATTTT. Amino acid sequence: CASSLSSATDTQYF.

The chain uses TRBV10-2 and TRBJ2-1; D remains unclear. Germline CDR1 is WSHSY and CDR2 is SAAADI. The length of the CDR3 is 14 residues. Trimming took 6 bases from V and 4 from J, leaving 13 bases between them. The CDR3 region has the DNA TGCGCCAGCAGGGTCGGAACAGATTACAATGAGCAGTTCTTC. Protein sequence: CASRVGTDYNEQFF.

This chain joins TRBV3-1 (or the pseudogene TRBV3-2) and TRBJ2-7; D is possibly TRBD2 (5 bases). Germline assignment: CDR1 LGHDT and CDR2 YNNKEL (reference sequence). The CDR3 contains 13 residues. V was pared by 5 bases and J by 2 bases, with 10 bases between. Here the CDR3 reads CASSGTGAYEQYF. CDR3 nucleotides: TGTGCCAGCAGCGGAACCGGGGCCTACGAGCAGTACTTC.

The V and J genes are TRBV21-1 and TRBJ2-1; the table's D call, TRBD2, was not checked against the DNA. TRBV21-1 is deemed a pseudogene. The CDR3 extends over 16 amino acids. The CDR3 spells CASSKGEELRYNEQFF. The CDR3 DNA is TGTGCCAGCAGCAAAGGGGAGGAATTAAGATACAATGAGCAGTTCTTC.

The chain joins TRBV6-2 or TRBV6-3 to TRBJ1-4; D uncertain. The V gene lost 5 bases and the J gene lost 3 bases, with 13 bases spanning the gap. This CDR3 is built from 15 residues. Germline values: CDR1 MNHEY, CDR2 SVGEGT. CDR3 sequence: CASSANGSPNEKLFF. In DNA form, the CDR3 reads TGTGCCAGCAGTGCGAATGGTTCGCCTAATGAAAAACTGTTTTTT.

This sequence joins TRBV28 and TRBJ1-5; possibly TRBD1 for D (6 bases). The CDR3 loop spans 16 amino acids. Germline V CDR1 and CDR2: MDHEN, SYDVKM. Trimming left V 3 bases short and J 2 bases short, with 14 bases between. CDR3 residues: CASSFSTGLGNQPQHF. CDR3 bases: TGTGCCAGCAGTTTCTCTACAGGGTTAGGCAATCAGCCCCAGCATTTT. Filled out from reference TRBV28 and TRBJ1-5, the complete variable domain reads DVKVTQSSRYLVKRTGEKVFLECVQDMDHENMFWYRQDPGLGLRLIYFSYDVKMKEKGDIPEGYSVSREKKERFSLILESASTNQTSMYLCASSFSTGLGNQPQHFGDGTRLSIL.

The gene calls are TRBV3-1 (or the pseudogene TRBV3-2) and TRBJ2-7; D not resolved. Germline loops: CDR1 LGHDT, CDR2 YNNKEL (reference sequence). V was cut by 3 bases and J by 6 bases, with 15 bases left in between. There are 14 residues in the CDR3. The CDR3 reads CASSHPPESTEQYF. In DNA form, the CDR3 reads TGTGCCAGCAGCCACCCCCCGGAGAGCACCGAGCAGTACTTC.

In this sample, this clone turned up once. This rearrangement joins TRBV14 to TRBJ1-5, with a weak D call TRBD1 (6 bases). CDR3 length: 14 amino acids. V shed 1 base and J shed 7 bases, with 11 bases lying between them. Germline CDR1 and CDR2: SGHDN and FVKESK. CDR3 in amino acids: CASSQGTGSQPQHF. CDR3 nucleotides: TGTGCCAGCAGCCAAGGTACAGGGTCCCAGCCCCAGCATTTT.

The chain uses TRBV19 and TRBJ1-5; 12 bases fit TRBD1. Germline V gives CDR1 LNHDA, CDR2 SQIVND (reference sequence). CDR3 length: 14 amino acids. V lost 9 bases and J lost 7; bases outside the gene matches: 7. CDR3 region: CASRDRGLGQPQHF. DNA of the CDR3: TGTGCCAGCCGGGACAGGGGGCTAGGACAGCCCCAGCATTTT.

The chain joins TRBV29-1 to TRBJ2-4; D gene uncertain. CDR3 size: 11 residues. CDR1 is SQVTM and CDR2 is ANQGSEA in the germline V gene. V lost 5 bases, J lost 5 bases, and 7 bases lay in between. CDR3 protein: CSVSRENIQYF. The DNA for the CDR3 is TGCAGCGTTTCTCGGGAAAACATTCAGTACTTC.

This clone was detected only a few times. V usage is TRBV7-9 and J usage is TRBJ2-7, with TRBD1 matching 7 bases. V shed 4 bases, J shed 5 bases, and the junction held 11 bases outside the gene matches. Germline CDR1 SEHNR, CDR2 FQNEAQ (reference sequence). This CDR3 spans 15 amino acids. CDR3 loop: CASSSTRQGRNEQYF. For the CDR3, the DNA is TGTGCCAGCAGCTCCACCCGACAGGGTAGAAACGAGCAGTACTTC.

This clone occurred once. V is TRBV5-4 and J is TRBJ2-1, with 8 positions matching TRBD1. V gave up 4 bases and J gave up 7 bases; unmatched junction bases: 10. Germline loops: CDR1 SGHNT, CDR2 YYREEE (reference sequence). This CDR3 has 15 amino acids. CDR3 sequence: CASSQGQGGMNEQFF. The CDR3 DNA is TGTGCCAGCAGCCAAGGACAGGGTGGAATGAATGAGCAGTTCTTC.

The rearrangement joins TRBV2 to TRBJ2-2; 7 bases agree with TRBD1. V was pared by 4 bases and J by 7 bases, with 3 bases of the junction left unmatched. The CDR3 is made up of 13 amino acids. The germline CDR1 and CDR2 sequences are SNHLY and FYNNEI. DNA of the CDR3: TGTGCCAGCAGTGTTCAGGGGGTCGGGGAGCTGTTTTTT. Encoded protein: CASSVQGVGELFF.

The chain recombines TRBV6-5 with TRBJ2-1, with 8 bases identical to TRBD2. The CDR3 covers 15 residues. The J segment lost 2 bases and the V segment lost 6 bases, leaving 6 bases of the junction unmatched. The V gene's germline CDR1 is MNHEY and CDR2 SVGAGI. Written as DNA, the CDR3 is TGTGCCAGCAGCCCGGGGGGGGAGACCTACAATGAGCAGTTCTTC. It yields the protein CASSPGGETYNEQFF.